The sequence of this T cell receptor (beta chain) was determined in a study of monozygotic twins with inflammatory bowel disease. Per TCR library, approximately 3,500 ng of total RNA was used. TCRdb re-called the 5' RACE reads, yielding one record per CDR3 amino acid sequence without DNA. The sample's table shows some 210,000 distinct CDR3 sequences. Sample: blood. The receptor comes from a human donor with ulcerative colitis or Crohn's disease, or a healthy co-twin of an affected twin (not recorded which).

This CDR3 is CASSMTTLAKNIQYF. The chain couples TRBV27 to TRBJ2-4. In germline, CDR1 is MNHEY, CDR2 SMNVEV (reference sequence). CDR3 size: 15 residues.